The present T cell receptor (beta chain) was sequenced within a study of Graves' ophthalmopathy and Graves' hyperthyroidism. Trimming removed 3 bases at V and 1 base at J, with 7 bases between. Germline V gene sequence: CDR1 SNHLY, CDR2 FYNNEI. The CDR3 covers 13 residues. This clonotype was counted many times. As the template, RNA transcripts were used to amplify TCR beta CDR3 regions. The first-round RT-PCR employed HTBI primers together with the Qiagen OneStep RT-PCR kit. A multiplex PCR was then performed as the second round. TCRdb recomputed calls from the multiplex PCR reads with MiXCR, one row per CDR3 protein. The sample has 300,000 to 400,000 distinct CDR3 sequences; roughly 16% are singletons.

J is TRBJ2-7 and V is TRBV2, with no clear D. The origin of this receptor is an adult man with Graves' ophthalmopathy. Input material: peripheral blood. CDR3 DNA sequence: TGTGCCAGCAGTGAGACGGATTCCTACGAGCAGTACTTC. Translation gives CASSETDSYEQYF.